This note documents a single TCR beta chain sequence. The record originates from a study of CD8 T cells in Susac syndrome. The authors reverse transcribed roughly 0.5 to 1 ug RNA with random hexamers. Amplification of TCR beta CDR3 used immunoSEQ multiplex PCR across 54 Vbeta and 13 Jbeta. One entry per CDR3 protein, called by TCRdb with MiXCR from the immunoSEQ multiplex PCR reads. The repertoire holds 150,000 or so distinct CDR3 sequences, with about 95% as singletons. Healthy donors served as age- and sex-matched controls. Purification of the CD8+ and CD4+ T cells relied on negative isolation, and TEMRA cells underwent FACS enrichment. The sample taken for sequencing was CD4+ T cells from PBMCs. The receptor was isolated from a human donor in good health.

The CDR3 nucleotides are TGCGCCAGCAGCATGATACCCCAGGATGGCTACACCTTC. Protein: CASSMIPQDGYTF. This sequence joins TRBV5-1 and TRBJ1-2, with D unclear. The length of the CDR3 is 13 residues. V lost 4 bases, J lost 6 bases, and 13 bases lay in between. Germline V gene sequence: CDR1 SGHRS, CDR2 YFSETQ.